A few counts support the clone carrying this T cell receptor (beta chain). Here immunoSEQ multiplex PCR was the method, and the copy in TCRdb shows in-frame clones only, minus some. The sample carries nearly 1 million clones, more than 75% recorded once. This CDR3 is built from 12 residues. Germline V CDR1 and CDR2: MNHNY, SVGAGI (reference sequence). Trimming removed 5 bases from V and 8 bases from J, with 12 bases in between. This specimen belongs to a study of shared clonotypes between healthy human individuals. Sequenced input: memory CD4+ T cells sorted from blood. Subset specified: CD45RA-negative fraction. The TCR comes from a young man in good health. The rearrangement uses TRBV6-6 and TRBJ1-1; D ambiguous. CDR3 DNA sequence: TGTGCCAGCAGTGACGGGTCGCTAGAAGCTTTCTTT. It specifies CASSDGSLEAFF.